What follows is one TCR beta chain and its context. Its antigen is as yet unknown. The same CDR3 arises from other DNA sequences in this sample as well. Sequencing used immunoSEQ multiplex PCR; TCRdb keeps in-frame clones, though not all of them. The repertoire holds 45,000 to 65,000 clones, with roughly nine tenths as singletons. V lost 1 base, J lost 7 bases, and 6 bases stayed unmatched. The CDR3 spans 14 residues. The germline CDR1 and CDR2 sequences are SGHVS and FQNEAQ. The sample comes from a study of OX40 agonist ivuxolimab in advanced cancers. In the study overall: Ivuxolimab, an agonist antibody against OX40 (CD134), was given to patients. Every patient in dose escalation had hepatocellular carcinoma, melanoma, renal cell or head and neck cancer. Past anti-PD-1, anti-PD-L1 or anti-CTLA-4 therapy was accepted, and 40% had received some. Study outcomes and limitations: Also present in some nonresponders was a low level of normalized T-cell clonal expansion.

Sequences were derived from CD4+ or CD8+ T cells sorted from blood, sampled in a trial of the OX40 agonist ivuxolimab. The clonotype comes from an adult with an advanced solid tumor such as melanoma, head and neck, liver or kidney cancer. V usage is TRBV7-8 and J usage is TRBJ2-7, with 8 positions matching TRBD1. CDR3 sequence reads: CASSLGGRGREQYF. CDR3 sequence (DNA): TGTGCCAGCAGCTTAGGGGGCAGGGGGCGGGAGCAGTACTTC.